This TCR beta chain appears in the sequencing data of a study of shared clonotypes between healthy human individuals. Donors comprised healthy HIV-negative adults lacking recent acute infections or vaccinations. Every subset had its genomic DNA shared out evenly among several immunoSEQ plates. The repertoire was sequenced with immunoSEQ multiplex PCR; TCRdb's copy has only in-frame clones and lacks some. The table includes millions of clones, around nine tenths detected once. This clone appeared once. Other DNA variants within this sample encode the same CDR3. The ends were cut back, 4 bases at V and 3 bases at J, with 9 bases in the middle. The length of the CDR3 is 13 residues. The V gene's germline CDR1 is SGHRS and CDR2 YFSETQ.

The chain has TRBV5-1 and TRBJ2-3, with D possibly TRBD1 on 6 matching bases. Sequenced sample: naive CD4+ T cells sorted from blood. This sample's subset: CD45RA+ positively selected. The origin of this receptor is a young man in good health. The CDR3 region is CASSGQGTDTQYF. The CDR3 region has the DNA TGCGCCAGCAGCGGGCAGGGGACAGATACGCAGTATTTT.